Below, 25 T cell receptor beta chains from the same sample are listed, as sequenced in a study of blood T cell repertoires in COVID-19. The method was immunoSEQ multiplex PCR; TCRdb's version includes in-frame clones alone and lacks a portion of them. Among over 400,000 clones listed, roughly nine tenths were seen once. The sequenced sample consisted of PBMCs or T cells enriched from blood (not recorded which). All receptors derive from a woman in her sixties or seventies who had recovered from COVID-19.

The rearrangement joins TRBV6-5 to TRBJ1-1; tentatively, D is TRBD1 (6 bases). V was pared by 0 bases and J by 3 bases, with 11 bases between. Germline V CDR1 and CDR2: MNHEY, SVGAGI. The CDR3 contains 15 residues. The CDR3 loop reads CASSYSWGLDTEAFF. The CDR3 coding sequence is TGTGCCAGCAGTTACTCCTGGGGGCTAGACACTGAAGCTTTCTTT.

This clone was counted between two and nine times. The chain carries TRBV28 and TRBJ1-2; the match to TRBD1 covers 9 bases. The CDR3 is 16 residues long. Germline V gene data show CDR1 as MDHEN and CDR2 as SYDVKM. V shed 2 bases and J 8 bases; nucleotides not matched to a gene: 12. The chain's CDR3 is CASSLPAGTGSRGYTF. The CDR3 bases are TGTGCCAGCAGTTTACCCGCCGGGACAGGGTCTCGGGGCTACACCTTC.

This sequence joins TRBV6-4 and TRBJ2-3; 7 bases agree with TRBD2. The CDR3 is 17 amino acids. CDR1 is MRHNA and CDR2 is SNTAGT in the germline V gene. The junction had 15 bases not matched to a gene; V was cut back by 6 bases and J by 3 bases. The CDR3 DNA sequence: TGTGCCAGCAGCGGGGAGGGCGGGGACCGCCTAACAGATACGCAGTATTTT. This encodes CASSGEGGDRLTDTQYF.

V gene TRBV7-9 combines with J gene TRBJ2-7; the D gene is possibly TRBD2 (5 bases). Germline V gene lookup returns CDR1 SEHNR and CDR2 FQNEAQ (reference sequence). Trimming removed 5 bases from V and 7 bases from J, with 27 bases in between. CDR3 length: 17 amino acids. The CDR3 DNA follows: TGTGCCAGCAGCAGCCACCTCCTCCCGGACTCTCCAGAGGAGCAGTACTTC. Its translation is CASSSHLLPDSPEEQYF.

This clone has only one observation. V and J are TRBV4-2 and TRBJ2-1, with TRBD1 as a possible D gene (6 bases). Germline V CDR1 and CDR2: LGHNA, YNFKEQ. This CDR3 comprises 16 residues. V lost 6 bases and J lost 1, with 16 bases in between. CDR3 amino acids: CASRGPGTSSYNEQFF. CDR3 nucleotides: TGTGCCAGCAGGGGACCCGGGACAAGTTCCTACAATGAGCAGTTCTTC.

The genes are TRBV3-1 (or the pseudogene TRBV3-2) and TRBJ1-5; 8 bases map to TRBD1. Germline V gene lookup returns CDR1 LGHDT and CDR2 YNNKEL (reference sequence). The ends lost 1 base at V and 6 bases at J; junction bases unmatched: 8. CDR3 length equals 16 residues. The CDR3 loop is CASSQGVGRGRQPQHF. CDR3 sequence (DNA): TGTGCCAGCAGCCAAGGGGTCGGCAGGGGGCGTCAGCCCCAGCATTTT.

The rearrangement joins TRBV5-5 to TRBJ1-1, with 8 bases fitting TRBD1. The CDR3 sequence is 16 residues long. Losses at the gene ends were 0 bases for V and 1 base for J; bases not matched to a gene: 5. CDR1 is SGHKS and CDR2 is YYEKEE in the germline V gene (reference sequence). CDR3 bases: TGTGCCAGCAGCTTGGCAGCCGGGACAGGGAACACTGAAGCTTTCTTT. Translated, it gives CASSLAAGTGNTEAFF.

The V gene is TRBV3-1 (or the pseudogene TRBV3-2), the J gene TRBJ2-3; 10 nucleotides line up with TRBD1. Losses at the gene ends were 2 bases for V and 3 bases for J; bases not matched to a gene: 8. The CDR3 has 17 amino acids. Germline lookup yields CDR1 LGHDT and CDR2 YNNKEL (reference sequence). The CDR3 sequence: CASSQRTGGMGTDTQYF. As DNA, the CDR3 is TGTGCCAGCAGCCAAAGGACAGGGGGAATGGGAACAGATACGCAGTATTTT.

This sequence joins TRBV5-1 and TRBJ1-3, with no clear D. This CDR3 region has 15 residues. The V gene's germline CDR1 is SGHRS and CDR2 YFSETQ. V lost 0 bases and J lost 0, with 7 bases in between. CDR3 loop: CASSLARSSGNTIYF. The CDR3 DNA is TGCGCCAGCAGCTTGGCCCGGAGCTCTGGAAACACCATATATTTT.

The genes are TRBV7-6 and TRBJ1-3; a weak D match, TRBD1 (5 bases). Germline V gene sequence: CDR1 SGHVS, CDR2 FNYEAQ. The CDR3 is 14 amino acids. Trimming left V 1 base short and J 2 bases short, with 6 bases between. CDR3 DNA: TGTGCCAGCAGCTTAGTACAGGCTGGAAACACCATATATTTT. It specifies CASSLVQAGNTIYF.

The chain is built from TRBV5-4 and TRBJ1-2; D gene ambiguous. CDR1 is SGHNT, CDR2 YYREEE, per germline (reference sequence). Between the trimmed V and J ends, which lost 5 bases and 4 bases, there was a span of 15 bases. The CDR3 has 14 residues. DNA for the CDR3: TGTGCCAGCAGAATGTTGGGCAGCTCCTATGGCTACACCTTC. Amino acids: CASRMLGSSYGYTF.

The chain has TRBV5-1 and TRBJ1-1; the D gene is possibly TRBD1 (6 bases). Germline values: CDR1 SGHRS, CDR2 YFSETQ. This CDR3 is built from 14 residues. V lost 1 base and J 3 bases, leaving 10 bases between the germline ends. The CDR3 sequence is CASSLTGMDTEAFF. Written as DNA, the CDR3 is TGCGCCAGCAGCTTGACAGGGATGGACACTGAAGCTTTCTTT.

The chain has TRBV11-2 and TRBJ2-2, with 8 bases fitting TRBD1. CDR1 and CDR2 from the germline V gene are SGHAT and FQNNGV. Trimming cost V 6 bases and J 5 bases; bases outside gene matches: 11. The CDR3 length is 16 residues. CDR3 amino acids: CASRPPWTGRTGELFF. The CDR3 DNA follows: TGTGCCAGCAGACCACCCTGGACAGGGAGGACCGGGGAGCTGTTTTTT.

V is TRBV6-1 and J is TRBJ2-3; TRBD1 might be the D (5 bases). Germline-derived CDR1 and CDR2 are MNHNS and SASEGT. The CDR3 spans 15 residues. The V gene lost 2 bases and the J gene lost 1 base, with 10 bases spanning the gap. CDR3 region: CASSEQGSGTDTQYF. The CDR3 bases are TGTGCCAGCAGTGAACAGGGCTCAGGCACAGATACGCAGTATTTT.

The chain combines TRBV24-1 with TRBJ2-2, with D possibly matching TRBD1 (5 bases). Trimming left V 7 bases short and J 0 bases short, with 17 bases between. Germline CDR1 KGHDR, CDR2 SFDVKD. This CDR3 has 17 residues. As DNA, the CDR3 is TGTGCCACCAGCAGCGCTCAGGGAATCTCGAACACCGGGGAGCTGTTTTTT. As protein: CATSSAQGISNTGELFF.

This clone showed up just a few times. The CDR3 reads CASRDGSSYNSPLHF. CDR3 nucleotides: TGTGCCAGCCGGGACGGGAGCTCCTATAATTCACCCCTCCACTTT. This chain connects TRBV27 to TRBJ1-6, with D tentatively TRBD1 (5 bases). The CDR3 runs 15 residues. Between the trimmed V and J ends, which lost 8 bases and 0 bases, there was a span of 11 bases. Germline CDR1 is MNHEY and CDR2 is SMNVEV (reference sequence).

In its sample, this clone was seen a few times. This rearrangement joins TRBV19 to TRBJ1-4, with TRBD1 as a possible D gene (6 bases). The V gene's germline CDR1 is LNHDA and CDR2 SQIVND (reference sequence). V shed 5 bases and J shed 6 bases, with 16 bases lying between them. The length of the CDR3 is 15 residues. The CDR3 loop reads CASSLMGGLDEKLFF. Written as DNA, the CDR3 is TGTGCCAGTAGTCTAATGGGGGGGCTCGATGAAAAACTGTTTTTT.

The chain links TRBV5-1 to TRBJ1-2; 8 nucleotides agree with TRBD1. This CDR3 contains 14 residues. Germline CDR1 is SGHRS and CDR2 is YFSETQ. The J segment lost 2 bases and the V segment lost 8 bases, leaving 8 bases of the junction unmatched. In DNA form, the CDR3 reads TGCGCCAGTCGATCGACAGGGGCCAACTATGGCTACACCTTC. Its translation: CASRSTGANYGYTF.

The V and J genes are TRBV9 and TRBJ1-2; a possible D gene is TRBD1 (6 bases). V lost 0 bases and J lost 2, with 17 bases in between. The V gene's germline CDR1 is SGDLS and CDR2 YYNGEE. This CDR3 region has 17 residues. The CDR3 protein is CASSVATTGQPNYGYTF. The CDR3 DNA reads as TGTGCCAGCAGCGTAGCTACGACAGGACAACCGAACTATGGCTACACCTTC.

The chain employs TRBV10-1 and TRBJ2-1; D may be TRBD2 (6 bases). Trimming stripped 7 bases from V and 0 bases from J, with 25 bases between. The CDR3 is made up of 19 amino acids. CDR1 is WNHNN and CDR2 is SYGVQD in the germline V gene (reference sequence). CDR3 in amino acids: CASTRRTIGAGSSYNEQFF. DNA of the CDR3: TGCGCCAGCACCCGCCGGACAATCGGGGCCGGGAGCTCCTACAATGAGCAGTTCTTC.

The chain links TRBV10-3 to TRBJ1-6, with D uncertain. The V gene lost 6 bases and the J gene lost 0 bases, with 9 bases spanning the gap. The CDR3 runs to 15 residues. Germline V gene lookup returns CDR1 ENHRY and CDR2 SYGVKD. The CDR3 spells CAIRSTSSYNSPLHF. Written as DNA, the CDR3 is TGTGCCATCAGGTCAACAAGCTCCTATAATTCACCCCTCCACTTT.

This rearrangement joins TRBV30 to TRBJ2-7, with 9 positions matching TRBD1. The CDR3 covers 15 residues. Germline CDR1 and CDR2: GTSNPN and SVGIG (reference sequence). J was trimmed by 5 bases and V by 3 bases; bases with no gene match: 11. The CDR3 is CAWRNFRDRANEQYF. In DNA form, the CDR3 reads TGTGCCTGGAGAAATTTCAGGGACAGGGCAAACGAGCAGTACTTC.

The rearrangement joins TRBV6-5 to TRBJ2-1; unclear D gene. Germline CDR1 and CDR2: MNHEY and SVGAGI. CDR3 size: 14 residues. V was shortened by 6 bases and J by 5 bases, with 14 bases between the two germline ends. The CDR3 DNA reads as TGTGCCAGCAGACGAGACACCACCGACAATGAGCAGTTCTTC. Its protein is CASRRDTTDNEQFF.

The chain employs TRBV7-9 and TRBJ2-3; no definite D call. The ends were cut back, 5 bases at V and 0 bases at J, with 3 bases in the middle. CDR3 length equals 12 residues. Germline-derived CDR1 and CDR2 are SEHNR and FQNEAQ (reference sequence). The CDR3, as DNA: TGTGCCAGCAGCGCGAGCACAGATACGCAGTATTTT. Translating gives CASSASTDTQYF.

The chain has TRBV11-2 and TRBJ2-1; 11 bases fit TRBD2. This CDR3 comprises 15 residues. Germline V gives CDR1 SGHAT, CDR2 FQNNGV. V lost 2 bases to trimming and J lost 10 bases; unmatched junction nucleotides: 7. As DNA, the CDR3 is TGTGCCAGCAGCTTAATTAGCGGGGGGGCCAGCGAGCAGTTCTTC. Its translation: CASSLISGGASEQFF. Supplemented by reference TRBV11-2 and TRBJ2-1, the full variable domain reads EAGVAQSPRYKIIEKRQSVAFWCNPISGHATLYWYQQILGQGPKLLIQFQNNGVVDDSQLPKDRFSAERLKGVDSTLKIQPAKLEDSAVYLCASSLISGGASEQFFGPGTRLTVL.